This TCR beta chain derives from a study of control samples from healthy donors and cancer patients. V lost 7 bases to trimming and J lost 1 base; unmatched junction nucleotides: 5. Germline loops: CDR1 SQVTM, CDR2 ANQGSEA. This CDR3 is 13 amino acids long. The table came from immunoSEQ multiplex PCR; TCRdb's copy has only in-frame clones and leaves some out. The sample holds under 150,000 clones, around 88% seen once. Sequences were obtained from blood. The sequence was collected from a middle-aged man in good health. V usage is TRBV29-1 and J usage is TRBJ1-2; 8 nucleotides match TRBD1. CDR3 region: CSDHRGVNYGYTF. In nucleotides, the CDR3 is TGCAGCGATCACAGGGGGGTTAACTATGGCTACACCTTC.